The rows below give T cell receptor beta chains drawn from one sample of a study of post-analysis software for immune sequencing data. TCRdb re-derived calls from the PCR reads in MiXCR, one entry per CDR3 protein. The sample lists about 540,000 distinct CDR3 sequences; approximately 34% were seen once. The source material was blood. The receptors come from a girl under 18 with multiple sclerosis. Both conserved end residues are part of each CDR3. A D gene is named only where the DNA matches it firmly. Only some rows state a clone size, as once, few, many or a class for expanded clones.

j_call | d_call | v_call | clone_size | cdr3_aa | cdr3_nt
TRBJ2-1 | - | TRBV5-1 | - | CASSWEERSSYNEQFF | TGCGCCAGCAGCTGGGAGGAGAGGAGCTCCTACAATGAGCAGTTCTTC
TRBJ2-2 | - | TRBV7-9 | few | CASSPLNTGELFF | TGTGCCAGCAGCCCTCTGAACACCGGGGAGCTGTTTTTT
TRBJ2-3 | TRBD2 | TRBV12-3/TRBV12-4 | - | CASSGTSGQPDTQYF | TGTGCCAGCAGTGGGACTAGCGGACAACCAGATACGCAGTATTTT
TRBJ1-5 | - | TRBV20-1 | few | CSAREGSNQPQHF | TGCAGTGCTAGAGAAGGGAGCAATCAGCCCCAGCATTTT
TRBJ1-6 | TRBD1 | TRBV5-1 | many | CASSLGGTGNSPLHF | TGTGCCAGCAGTTTGGGCGGGACAGGCAATTCACCCCTCCACTTT
TRBJ1-5 | TRBD1 | TRBV12-3/TRBV12-4 | - | CASSSDRGQDQPQHF | TGTGCCAGCAGTTCGGACAGGGGGCAGGATCAGCCCCAGCATTTT
TRBJ2-2 | - | TRBV5-1 | - | CASSLKLASGELFF | TGCGCCAGCAGCTTGAAGTTGGCGTCCGGGGAGCTGTTTTTT
TRBJ2-5 | TRBD1 | TRBV5-1 | few | CASRTGQGLREQYF | TGCGCCAGCAGAACGGGACAGGGATTAAGGGAGCAGTACTTC
TRBJ1-6 | - | TRBV12-3/TRBV12-4 | few | CASISGSGRNSPLHF | TGTGCCAGCATCTCGGGATCCGGGAGGAATTCACCCCTCCACTTT
TRBJ2-3 | - | TRBV20-1 | once | CSANPFLGTQYF | TGCAGTGCTAACCCTTTTCTTGGTACGCAGTATTTT
TRBJ1-1 | - | TRBV29-1 | few | CSVDKGRRTEAFF | TGCAGCGTTGACAAAGGGCGGAGGACTGAAGCTTTCTTT
TRBJ2-7 | - | TRBV10-3 | few | CAISDRWDSQYF | TGTGCCATCAGTGATAGGTGGGATTCTCAGTACTTC
TRBJ1-1 | - | TRBV4-1 | - | CASSQVQGNAFF | TGCGCCAGCAGCCAAGTGCAGGGTAACGCTTTCTTT
TRBJ1-5 | - | TRBV2 | few | CASSEPGLYSNQPQHF | TGTGCCAGCAGTGAACCGGGGCTCTATAGCAATCAGCCCCAGCATTTT